This TCR beta chain came from a study of HIV-infected children after antiretroviral therapy interruption. The wider study: Children's median ages were around 9.1 years and 8 years by group. Samples from the continuous-treatment group were taken at weeks 0, 48 and 150.

Whole-study findings and limits: Naive CD4+ sequences overlapped less between time points once interruption began.

As regards this clonotype: Antigen unknown.

Unique molecular identifiers were included in an RNA-based 3' RACE TCR library. TCRdb recomputed calls from the 3' RACE reads with MiXCR, one row per CDR3 protein. The data contain roughly 7,000 distinct CDR3 sequences, about 15% of them singletons. Treatment described: PENTA 11 planned treatment interruption arm or continuous ART arm. Memory CD8+ CD45RO+ CD45RA- T cells were sorted from thawed PBMCs. This CDR3 is built from 14 residues. Germline loops: CDR1 GTSNPN, CDR2 SVGIG (reference sequence). V shed 3 bases, J shed 2 bases, and the junction held 6 bases outside the gene matches. The clonotype originates from a pool of human donors with HIV. This chain connects TRBV30 to TRBJ1-1; 7 positions match TRBD1. The source material was CD45RO+ CD8+ T cells from PBMCs, pooled from several time points, sampled from a donor given antiretroviral therapy, either interrupted or continuous. This sample's subset: memory CD8+ CD45RO+ CD45RA- T cells. CDR3 sequence reads: CAWSPGQLNTEAFF. CDR3 coding DNA: TGTGCCTGGAGCCCGGGACAGCTTAACACTGAAGCTTTCTTT.